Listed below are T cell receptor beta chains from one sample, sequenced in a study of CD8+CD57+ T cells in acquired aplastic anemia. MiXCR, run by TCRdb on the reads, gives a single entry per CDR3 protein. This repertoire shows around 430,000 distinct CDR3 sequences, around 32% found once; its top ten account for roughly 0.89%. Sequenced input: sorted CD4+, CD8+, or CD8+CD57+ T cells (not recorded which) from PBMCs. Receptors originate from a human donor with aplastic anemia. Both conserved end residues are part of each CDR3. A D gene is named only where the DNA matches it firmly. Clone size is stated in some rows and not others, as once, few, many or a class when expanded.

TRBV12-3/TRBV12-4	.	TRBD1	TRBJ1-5	CASSFSRDRGAQPQHF	TGTGCCAGCAGTTTTTCTAGGGACAGGGGAGCCCAGCCCCAGCATTTT
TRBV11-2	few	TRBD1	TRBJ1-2	CASSVVPGQGASYGYTF	TGTGCCAGCAGCGTTGTACCGGGACAGGGGGCGTCCTATGGCTACACCTTC
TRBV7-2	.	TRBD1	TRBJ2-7	CASSLTMTGLSEQYF	TGTGCCAGCAGCTTAACTATGACAGGGTTAAGCGAGCAGTACTTC
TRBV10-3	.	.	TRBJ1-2	CANNRDTWYGYTF	TGTGCCAACAACCGGGACACCTGGTATGGCTACACCTTC
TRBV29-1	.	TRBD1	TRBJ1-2	CSVETGGLYGYTF	TGCAGCGTTGAAACAGGGGGGCTCTATGGCTACACCTTC
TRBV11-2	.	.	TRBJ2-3	CASSHTLQGRGADTQYF	TGTGCCAGCAGCCACACCCTACAGGGACGGGGCGCAGATACGCAGTATTTT
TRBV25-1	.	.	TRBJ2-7	CASSQVGGANSYEQYF	TGTGCCAGCAGCCAAGTAGGAGGGGCAAACTCCTACGAGCAGTACTTC
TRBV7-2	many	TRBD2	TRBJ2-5	CASSFTSGVVQETQYF	TGTGCCAGCAGCTTTACTAGCGGGGTTGTTCAAGAGACCCAGTACTTC
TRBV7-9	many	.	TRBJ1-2	CASRLRSGVRTYGYTF	TGTGCCAGCAGACTCAGGTCAGGGGTGAGGACCTATGGCTACACCTTC
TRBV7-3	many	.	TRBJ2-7	CASSLTVILGSHEQYF	TGTGCCAGCAGCTTAACAGTCATCCTTGGTTCCCACGAGCAGTACTTC
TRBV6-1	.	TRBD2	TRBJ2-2	CASSIPSGRGGELFF	TGTGCCAGCAGCATCCCTAGCGGGAGAGGCGGGGAGCTGTTTTTT
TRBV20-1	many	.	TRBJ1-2	CSATGGRVSNYGYTF	TGCAGTGCTACCGGGGGGCGAGTGTCTAACTATGGCTACACCTTC
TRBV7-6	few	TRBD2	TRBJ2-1	CASSLGTSDVVTYNEQFF	TGTGCCAGCAGCTTAGGGACTAGCGACGTGGTCACCTACAATGAGCAGTTCTTC
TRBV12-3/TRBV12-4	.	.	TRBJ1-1	CASSFAGDPNTEAFF	TGTGCCAGCAGTTTCGCGGGGGACCCGAACACTGAAGCTTTCTTT
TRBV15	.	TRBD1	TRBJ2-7	CATSRLGQGLAEQYF	TGTGCCACCAGCAGGCTGGGACAGGGATTAGCCGAGCAGTACTTC
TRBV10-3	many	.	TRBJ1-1	CAIRPGQTNTEAFF	TGTGCCATCAGGCCGGGACAAACGAACACTGAAGCTTTCTTT
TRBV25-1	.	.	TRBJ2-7	CARRTLGKTAEQYF	TGTGCCCGGAGAACCCTAGGGAAGACGGCCGAGCAGTACTTC
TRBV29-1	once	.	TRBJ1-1	CSVGVGSTEAFF	TGCAGCGTCGGGGTAGGGAGCACTGAAGCTTTCTTT
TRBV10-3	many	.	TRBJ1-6	CAISDGTGASPLHF	TGTGCCATCAGTGACGGCACAGGTGCTTCACCCCTCCACTTT
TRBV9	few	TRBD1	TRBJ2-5	CASSVSTGVRETQYF	TGTGCCAGCAGCGTATCGACAGGGGTAAGAGAGACCCAGTACTTC
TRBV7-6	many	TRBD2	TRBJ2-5	CASSPALAGGQETQYF	TGTGCCAGCAGCCCTGCACTAGCGGGGGGGCAAGAGACCCAGTACTTC
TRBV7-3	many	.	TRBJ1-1	CASRLSLNTEAFF	TGTGCCAGCCGACTCAGCCTGAACACTGAAGCTTTCTTT
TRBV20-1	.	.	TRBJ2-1	CSAKKSGTQYNEQFF	TGCAGTGCAAAGAAGTCCGGGACACAATACAATGAGCAGTTCTTC
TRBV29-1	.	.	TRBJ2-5	CSVDGSGAFQETQYF	TGCAGCGTTGACGGGAGCGGAGCTTTTCAAGAGACCCAGTACTTC
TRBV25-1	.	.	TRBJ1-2	CATGDGRDYGYTF	TGTGCCACGGGAGATGGTAGGGACTATGGCTACACCTTC
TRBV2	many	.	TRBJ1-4	CASSVMPGGVEKLFF	TGTGCCAGCAGTGTTATGCCCGGGGGCGTTGAAAAACTGTTTTTT
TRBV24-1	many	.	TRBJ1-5	CATSDASGVSNQPQHF	TGTGCCACCAGTGATGCCTCTGGGGTGAGCAATCAGCCCCAGCATTTT
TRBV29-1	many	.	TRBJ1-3	CSVDGVSGNTIYF	TGCAGCGTTGACGGTGTCTCTGGAAACACCATATATTTT
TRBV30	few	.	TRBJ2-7	CAWSADRRMDEQYF	TGTGCCTGGAGTGCAGACCGGAGAATGGACGAGCAGTACTTC
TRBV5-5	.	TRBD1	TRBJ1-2	CASSSQDRGYGYTF	TGTGCCAGCAGCTCTCAGGACAGGGGTTATGGCTACACCTTC
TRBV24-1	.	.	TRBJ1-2	CATSDRDFNYGYTF	TGTGCCACCAGTGACAGGGACTTTAACTATGGCTACACCTTC